The 32 T cell receptor beta chains below come from one sample, sequenced in a study of naive and memory T cell subsets. Two oligonucleotides, mixed equimolar, formed the beta constant-region primer covering TRBC1 and TRBC2. Four rounds of PCR amplified the ligated cDNA using nested alpha and beta constant-region primers plus SP2. Each CDR3 protein gets one entry after TCRdb re-called the UMI-ligation and nested PCR reads with MiXCR. The table includes around 140,000 distinct CDR3 sequences, around 21% detected once. Study results and caveats: Possibly reflecting memory cells re-expressing CD45RA, a few larger clonotypes occurred in naive repertoires, especially CD8.

These receptors have no identified antigens. The sequenced sample was naive CD8+ T cells from blood. The source of these receptors is a human donor in good health.

This clonotype was detected ten times or more. The chain recombines TRBV20-1 with TRBJ2-1, with 14 nucleotides matching TRBD2. The CDR3 sequence is 17 residues long. The germline CDR1 and CDR2 sequences are DFQATT and SNEGSKA (reference sequence). With 6 bases clipped from V and 0 bases from J, the junction kept 7 bases outside the gene matches. The CDR3 coding sequence is TGCAGTGCCTTCCCGGGACTAGCGGGAGACTCCTACAATGAGCAGTTCTTC. Amino acids: CSAFPGLAGDSYNEQFF.

This clonotype was seen a few times. The chain uses TRBV13 and TRBJ1-5; D not certain. Per the germline V gene, CDR1 is PRHDT and CDR2 is FYEKMQ (reference sequence). This CDR3 has 13 residues. Trimming stripped 1 base from V and 7 bases from J, with 8 bases between. CDR3 region: CASSLVGEQPQHF. The CDR3 coding sequence is TGTGCCAGCAGCTTAGTGGGCGAGCAGCCCCAGCATTTT. Drawing the rest from reference TRBV13 and TRBJ1-5, the complete variable domain is AAGVIQSPRHLIKEKRETATLKCYPIPRHDTVYWYQQGPGQDPQFLISFYEKMQSDKGSIPDRFSAQQFSDYHSELNMSSLELGDSALYFCASSLVGEQPQHFGDGTRLSIL.

CDR3 protein: CASSEWGQVREQYF. CDR3 nucleotides: TGTGCCAGCAGTGAATGGGGACAGGTCCGCGAGCAGTACTTC. The V call is TRBV25-1, the J call TRBJ2-7, with 8 nucleotides matching TRBD1. Germline CDR1 MGHDK, CDR2 SYGVNS. This CDR3 has 14 amino acids. V lost 1 base and J lost 6; bases outside the gene matches: 5.

This clonotype has more than one count but fewer than ten. The J gene is TRBJ2-3, the V gene TRBV12-3 or TRBV12-4; the match to TRBD2 covers 11 bases. The CDR3 extends over 15 amino acids. The trim removed 5 bases at V and 1 base at J, leaving 2 bases unmatched. CDR3 amino acids: CASSKGLAGTDTQYF. The CDR3 nucleotides read TGTGCCAGCAGTAAGGGACTAGCGGGCACAGATACGCAGTATTTT.

This clonotype was detected a few times. The V call is TRBV5-6, the J call TRBJ2-3, with 9 bases fitting TRBD1. The length of the CDR3 is 14 residues. Germline V lookup: CDR1 SGHDT, CDR2 YYEEEE. J was trimmed by 4 bases and V by 3 bases; bases with no gene match: 3. This chain's CDR3 is CASSSGTGSDTQYF. DNA of the CDR3: TGTGCCAGCAGCTCTGGGACAGGGTCAGATACGCAGTATTTT.

The chain uses TRBV7-9 and TRBJ2-7; 8 bases are shared with TRBD1. J gave up 3 bases and V 4 bases, and 8 bases lay outside the gene matches. Per the germline V gene, CDR1 is SEHNR and CDR2 is FQNEAQ (reference sequence). The CDR3 runs to 15 residues. CDR3 in amino acids: CASSSTGQGSYEQYF. DNA of the CDR3: TGTGCCAGCAGCTCCACCGGACAGGGTAGCTACGAGCAGTACTTC.

The sample holds many counts of this clonotype. The chain uses TRBV2 and TRBJ1-5, with D uncertain. Germline-derived CDR1 and CDR2 are SNHLY and FYNNEI. CDR3 size: 14 residues. V lost 2 bases to trimming and J lost 0 bases, with 5 bases between them. This chain's CDR3 is CASSETDSNQPQHF. The CDR3, as DNA: TGTGCCAGCAGTGAAACAGATAGCAATCAGCCCCAGCATTTT. Full variable domain (remainder filled in from reference TRBV2 and TRBJ1-5): EPEVTQTPSHQVTQMGQEVILRCVPISNHLYFYWYRQILGQKVEFLVSFYNNEISEKSEIFDDQFSVERPDGSNFTLKIRSTKLEDSAMYFCASSETDSNQPQHFGDGTRLSIL.

This clonotype was counted only a few times. This chain uses TRBV27 with TRBJ2-5; TRBD1 might be the D (6 bases). Germline V lookup: CDR1 MNHEY, CDR2 SMNVEV (reference sequence). This CDR3 is 14 amino acids long. V lost 2 bases, J lost 2 bases, and 9 bases lay in between. CDR3 in amino acids: CASSLVGAQETQYF. DNA of the CDR3: TGTGCCAGCAGTTTAGTGGGGGCTCAAGAGACCCAGTACTTC.

The chain carries TRBV6-2 or TRBV6-3 and TRBJ2-7, with D tentatively TRBD2 (6 bases). The CDR3 runs to 14 residues. V was cut by 4 bases and J by 3 bases, with 13 bases left in between. Germline CDR1 reads MNHEY; CDR2 reads SVGEGT. The CDR3 DNA reads as TGTGCCAGCAGTTCCCGAGCGGGCCACTACGAGCAGTACTTC. Its translation is CASSSRAGHYEQYF.

CDR3: CASSWGQVDYGYTF. The CDR3, as DNA: TGTGCCAGCAGTTGGGGACAGGTGGACTATGGCTACACCTTC. The rearrangement joins TRBV12-3 or TRBV12-4 to TRBJ1-2, with 8 bases that match TRBD1. The CDR3 covers 14 residues. Germline trimming cut 4 bases from V and 3 bases from J; bases unmatched to any gene: 4.

CDR3 in amino acids: CASTVGDTYYEQYF. For the CDR3, the DNA is TGTGCCAGCACCGTTGGAGACACCTACTACGAGCAGTACTTC. The chain joins TRBV27 to TRBJ2-7; D is uncertain. The ends were cut back, 7 bases at V and 3 bases at J, with 16 bases in the middle. Germline CDR1 and CDR2: MNHEY and SMNVEV (reference sequence). This CDR3 is built from 14 residues.

There are a few counts of this clonotype. An end of the junction does not agree with germline; a read error may underlie this. The V gene is TRBV2, the J gene TRBJ2-2, with D possibly matching TRBD1 (5 bases). Looked up from germline, CDR1 is SNHLY and CDR2 is FYNNEI. The CDR3 loop spans 14 amino acids. CDR3 bases: TGTGCCAGCAGTGAACCAGGGAACGCCGGGGAGCTGTTTTTT. Amino acid sequence: CASSEPGNAGELFF.

The rearrangement links TRBV20-1 to TRBJ2-3, with TRBD1 matching 9 bases. The CDR3 extends over 14 amino acids. Losses at the gene ends were 6 bases for V and 2 bases for J; bases not matched to a gene: 6. CDR1 and CDR2 from the germline V gene are DFQATT and SNEGSKA (reference sequence). CDR3 in DNA: TGCAGTGCGATGGGACAGGGCCCCACAGATACGCAGTATTTT. Its protein is CSAMGQGPTDTQYF.

This clonotype was seen repeatedly, ten times or more. The chain joins TRBV6-4 to TRBJ2-1, with 9 bases aligning to TRBD2. With 7 bases clipped from V and 10 bases from J, the junction kept 17 bases outside the gene matches. CDR1 and CDR2 from the germline V gene are MRHNA and SNTAGT. The CDR3 contains 16 residues. The CDR3 protein is CASTDPGAGGDWEQFF. The CDR3, as DNA: TGTGCCAGCACCGACCCGGGGGCGGGAGGGGATTGGGAGCAGTTCTTC.

This clonotype was counted at least ten times. The chain carries TRBV28 and TRBJ1-3; D ambiguous. The CDR3 spans 14 residues. V dropped 3 bases and J dropped 4 bases, with 10 bases sitting between them. Germline CDR1 and CDR2: MDHEN and SYDVKM. CDR3 in DNA: TGTGCCAGCAGTTTCCCGGGGTTAGGAAACACCATATATTTT. It codes for CASSFPGLGNTIYF.

The chain has TRBV4-3 and TRBJ1-4; D is perhaps TRBD1 (5 bases). The ends were cut back, 4 bases at V and 7 bases at J, with 13 bases in the middle. CDR3 length: 14 amino acids. The germline CDR1 and CDR2 sequences are LGHNA and YSLEER. CDR3 sequence reads: CASSRLGGGEKLFF. Here the CDR3 DNA reads TGCGCCAGCAGCCGTCTAGGCGGGGGTGAAAAACTGTTTTTT.

This clonotype was counted only a few times. The gene calls are TRBV7-6 and TRBJ2-1; no definite D call. CDR1 is SGHVS and CDR2 is FNYEAQ in the germline V gene. The CDR3 sequence is 16 residues long. Deletions cut 5 bases from V and 4 bases from J, with 18 bases between. The CDR3 sequence is CASSAGDDPLYNEQFF. The CDR3 bases are TGTGCCAGCAGCGCCGGCGACGACCCTTTATACAATGAGCAGTTCTTC.

V usage is TRBV12-3 or TRBV12-4 and J usage is TRBJ2-7, with D possibly matching TRBD2 (5 bases). The CDR3 totals 13 residues. V was trimmed by 6 bases and J by 2 bases, leaving 11 bases between them. The DNA of the CDR3 is TGTGCCAGCAGCTCCGGGATCCCCTACGAGCAGTACTTC. Encoded protein: CASSSGIPYEQYF.

This clonotype was observed a handful of times. This sequence joins TRBV12-3 or TRBV12-4 and TRBJ1-1, with no clear D. The CDR3 is 13 residues long. The V gene lost 5 bases and the J gene lost 6 bases, with 13 bases spanning the gap. Written as DNA, the CDR3 is TGTGCCAGCAGTCCTGGGTTTTTCCCTGAAGCTTTCTTT. Translation: CASSPGFFPEAFF.

V gene TRBV28 combines with J gene TRBJ2-7; D gene uncertain. The CDR3 extends over 11 amino acids. V dropped 7 bases and J dropped 0 bases, with 4 bases sitting between them. CDR1 is MDHEN, CDR2 SYDVKM, per germline. The CDR3 DNA sequence: TGTGCCAGCATAAGCTCCTACGAGCAGTACTTC. This codes for CASISSYEQYF.

A few counts support this clonotype. The J gene is TRBJ2-3, the V gene TRBV9; D ambiguous. Trimming shortened V by 0 bases and J by 2 bases, and 13 bases separated the two germline ends. Germline V lookup: CDR1 SGDLS, CDR2 YYNGEE. This CDR3 has 16 residues. The CDR3 reads CASSVGPYRNTDTQYF. The CDR3 nucleotides are TGTGCCAGCAGCGTAGGCCCCTACCGTAACACAGATACGCAGTATTTT.

This chain connects TRBV9 to TRBJ2-1, with 8 nucleotides matching TRBD2. Germline CDR1 is SGDLS and CDR2 is YYNGEE. J gave up 7 bases and V 3 bases, and 9 bases lay outside the gene matches. The CDR3 consists of 15 residues. The CDR3 sequence: CASSESGLDRNEQFF. The CDR3 DNA reads TGTGCCAGCAGCGAATCGGGACTAGACAGGAATGAGCAGTTCTTC.

This clonotype was seen a handful of times. The chain links TRBV9 to TRBJ2-7, with TRBD2 matching over 8 bases. The CDR3 is made up of 15 amino acids. Germline-derived CDR1 and CDR2 are SGDLS and YYNGEE. V shed 0 bases, J shed 0 bases, and the junction held 2 bases outside the gene matches. The CDR3 DNA is TGTGCCAGCAGCGTAGGAGCGGGAGACTCCTACGAGCAGTACTTC. Translation: CASSVGAGDSYEQYF.

A few counts support this clonotype. This chain joins TRBV28 and TRBJ2-3; 10 nucleotides align to TRBD2. V shed 3 bases, J shed 4 bases, and the junction held 7 bases outside the gene matches. Germline V gene sequence: CDR1 MDHEN, CDR2 SYDVKM. This CDR3 contains 16 residues. The CDR3 loop reads CASSFLASGGSDTQYF. The CDR3 DNA sequence: TGTGCCAGCAGTTTCTTGGCTAGCGGGGGCTCAGATACGCAGTATTTT.

This chain joins TRBV6-2 or TRBV6-3 and TRBJ1-5; D is unclear. Between the trimmed V and J ends, which lost 10 bases and 4 bases, there was a span of 17 bases. The CDR3 covers 14 residues. The germline V gene has CDR1 MNHEY and CDR2 SVGEGT. The CDR3 loop reads CATNSGGENQPQHF. The CDR3 DNA reads TGTGCCACGAACTCAGGAGGTGAGAATCAGCCCCAGCATTTT.

This clonotype has only a few counts. The rearrangement joins TRBV28 to TRBJ2-2; D might be TRBD1 (5 bases). Germline CDR1 reads MDHEN; CDR2 reads SYDVKM. Between the trimmed V and J ends, which lost 3 bases and 10 bases, there was a span of 9 bases. CDR3 length: 12 residues. DNA of the CDR3: TGTGCCAGCAGTTTCTTGACAGCGGAGCTGTTTTTT. Encoded protein: CASSFLTAELFF.

The CDR3: CASSAIISYEQYF. The CDR3 bases are TGTGCCAGCAGTGCGATCATTTCCTACGAGCAGTACTTC. The rearrangement links TRBV27 to TRBJ2-7, with D uncertain. Germline V gives CDR1 MNHEY, CDR2 SMNVEV (reference sequence). The CDR3 is made up of 13 amino acids. Trimming left V 5 bases short and J 1 base short, with 9 bases between.

This clonotype was seen a few times. This rearrangement joins TRBV28 to TRBJ1-5; possibly TRBD1 for D (6 bases). Germline CDR1 is MDHEN and CDR2 is SYDVKM. Trimming shortened V by 5 bases and J by 5 bases, and 10 bases separated the two germline ends. The CDR3 spans 13 residues. The CDR3 region is CASSDPGDQPQHF. The CDR3 DNA reads TGTGCCAGCAGTGACCCAGGGGATCAGCCCCAGCATTTT.

In nucleotides, the CDR3 is TGTGCCAGCAGTTCATTGGGTTTTTTTAATGAGCAGTTCTTC. Translating gives CASSSLGFFNEQFF. The genes are TRBV27 and TRBJ2-1; D gene unclear. Germline V CDR1 and CDR2: MNHEY, SMNVEV (reference sequence). V lost 4 bases and J lost 7, with 14 bases in between. This CDR3 is built from 14 residues.

The rearrangement uses TRBV12-3 or TRBV12-4 and TRBJ2-7; 8 bases line up with TRBD1. The CDR3 length is 15 residues. V shed 3 bases and J 3 bases; nucleotides not matched to a gene: 7. The CDR3 loop reads CASSFSDRGSYEQYF. CDR3 coding DNA: TGTGCCAGCAGTTTTTCCGACAGGGGCAGCTACGAGCAGTACTTC.

This clonotype appeared a few times. This chain joins TRBV7-2 and TRBJ1-5, with D hard to call. Trimming took off 6 bases at V and 6 bases at J, with 15 bases between the two ends. The length of the CDR3 is 14 residues. CDR1 SGHTA and CDR2 FQGNSA come from the germline V gene. In DNA, the CDR3 is TGTGCCAGCAGTCCATTCGGAGGAACTCAGCCCCAGCATTTT. It is translated as CASSPFGGTQPQHF.

This clonotype came up a few times. V usage is TRBV6-2 or TRBV6-3 and J usage is TRBJ2-3, with 8 bases matching TRBD1. The CDR3 loop spans 14 amino acids. The V and J ends lost 7 bases and 2 bases, in that order; junction bases with no gene match: 5. Germline assignment: CDR1 MNHEY and CDR2 SVGEGT. The CDR3 coding sequence is TGTGCCAGCAAGGGGACAGGATCCACAGATACGCAGTATTTT. It translates to CASKGTGSTDTQYF.